Following are 21 T cell receptor beta chains from one sample sequenced in a study of T cells in Graves' hyperthyroidism and ophthalmopathy (dated by TCRdb to 2018 to 2020). Receptors were amplified or captured by multiplex PCR. Instrument used: Illumina HiSeq 2000. Amplification of TCR beta CDR3 regions was carried out from RNA transcripts. The first round of RT-PCR for the TCR CDR3 was performed with the HTBI primer set and the Qiagen OneStep RT-PCR kit. TCRdb redid the processing of the public reads, applying fastp at Q25 and MiXCR, and retained in-frame beta chains. Each entry is one CDR3 protein sequence, shown with its most common DNA and genes. The table for this sample lists about 560,000 distinct CDR3 sequences; about 43% of them were counted only once. The top ten hold 8.2% of the sample. The sample consisted of peripheral blood or thyroid tissue (not recorded which). The source of these receptors is a woman between 18 and 29 years old with Graves' hyperthyroidism. Donor details come from another sample of the same person, matched by shared clones.

This chain connects TRBV25-1 to TRBJ1-4; D is perhaps TRBD1 (6 bases). V was pared by 6 bases and J by 7 bases, with 15 bases between. The CDR3 is 14 amino acids. Germline loops: CDR1 MGHDK, CDR2 SYGVNS. As DNA, the CDR3 is TGTGCCAGCAGCCAATCAGGGGTGGGTGAAAAACTGTTTTTT. This translates into CASSQSGVGEKLFF.

CDR3 coding DNA: TGTGCCAGCACCCACAGGGGGACCGGTGAAAAACTGTTTTTT. This encodes CASTHRGTGEKLFF. This chain links TRBV13 with TRBJ1-4, with 8 bases that match TRBD1. CDR3 length equals 14 residues. Germline V lookup: CDR1 PRHDT, CDR2 FYEKMQ (reference sequence). The junction had 8 bases not matched to a gene; V was cut back by 7 bases and J by 7 bases.

This clonotype has more than one count but fewer than ten. Relative to the germline gene, one junction end is altered; a read error may explain this. The V gene is TRBV7-3, the J gene TRBJ1-5; 7 bases match TRBD1. This CDR3 is built from 14 residues. Germline V CDR1 and CDR2: SGHTA, FQGTGA. CDR3 sequence: CASSRDRESQPQHF. The DNA for the CDR3 is TGCGCCAGCAGCCGAGACAGGGAGAGTCAGCCCCAGCATTTT.

The rearrangement joins TRBV29-1 to TRBJ2-5; TRBD1 matches 9 bases. Germline CDR1 and CDR2: SQVTM and ANQGSEA. The CDR3 totals 15 residues. After removal of 5 bases from V and 5 bases from J, the junction contained 12 bases not matched to a gene. The CDR3 loop reads CSVLPGQGISETQYF. The CDR3 DNA sequence: TGCAGCGTTCTGCCGGGACAGGGCATTTCGGAGACCCAGTACTTC.

V is TRBV7-2 and J is TRBJ1-2; no firm D call. V was trimmed by 11 bases and J by 0 bases, leaving 16 bases between them. Germline V gene lookup returns CDR1 SGHTA and CDR2 FQGNSA. The CDR3 totals 14 residues. The CDR3, as DNA: TGTGCCTGGAGTTACCCCGGTTCTAACTATGGCTACACCTTC. It translates to CAWSYPGSNYGYTF.

J is TRBJ2-7 and V is TRBV2; D is possibly TRBD1 (5 bases). Germline V gene sequence: CDR1 SNHLY, CDR2 FYNNEI. This CDR3 spans 14 amino acids. The ends were cut back, 8 bases at V and 3 bases at J, with 17 bases in the middle. The DNA of the CDR3 is TGTGCCAGCGTCAACAGGAGTAGGGACTACGAGCAGTACTTC. The encoded protein is CASVNRSRDYEQYF. Full variable domain (remainder filled in from reference TRBV2 and TRBJ2-7): EPEVTQTPSHQVTQMGQEVILRCVPISNHLYFYWYRQILGQKVEFLVSFYNNEISEKSEIFDDQFSVERPDGSNFTLKIRSTKLEDSAMYFCASVNRSRDYEQYFGPGTRLTVT.

This clonotype was picked up a small number of times. The chain links TRBV7-9 to TRBJ2-7; D possibly corresponds to TRBD2 (5 bases). The CDR3 has 13 amino acids. CDR1 and CDR2 from the germline V gene are SEHNR and FQNEAQ (reference sequence). Trimming pared 3 bases from V and 6 bases from J, leaving 12 bases between. In DNA, the CDR3 is TGTGCCAGCAGCTTGGAACTAGGAGGCGAGCAGTACTTC. It is translated as CASSLELGGEQYF.

This clonotype showed up many times. V and J are TRBV10-3 and TRBJ1-5, with 9 bases identical to TRBD1. This CDR3 has 15 residues. The V and J ends lost 3 bases and 7 bases, in that order; junction bases with no gene match: 7. The germline gives CDR1 ENHRY, CDR2 SYGVKD. CDR3 bases: TGTGCCATCAGTGAAACAGGGGGCAAGGGACAGCCCCAGCATTTT. Amino acid sequence: CAISETGGKGQPQHF.

The rearrangement joins TRBV10-3 to TRBJ2-5, with 14 bases that match TRBD2. This CDR3 has 15 amino acids. Losses at the gene ends were 10 bases for V and 3 bases for J; bases not matched to a gene: 7. Germline values: CDR1 ENHRY, CDR2 SYGVKD. The CDR3 DNA reads as TGTGCCACCAGAGGACTAGCGGGAGGCGAAGAGACCCAGTACTTC. Encoded protein: CATRGLAGGEETQYF.

As for this clonotype: The germline gene is not matched at one end of the junction; a read error may be the cause. The rearrangement uses TRBV10-3 and TRBJ1-2, with D possibly being TRBD1 (5 bases). The CDR3 spans 16 residues. Germline CDR1 reads ENHRY; CDR2 reads SYGVKD. CDR3: CASSYSLSEGYYGYTF. CDR3 nucleotides: TGTGCCAGCAGTTACTCTCTCTCCGAGGGGTACTATGGCTACACCTTC.

This chain joins TRBV25-1 and TRBJ1-2; D gene ambiguous. This CDR3 spans 13 amino acids. Trimming cost V 7 bases and J 4 bases, with 13 bases left between them. Germline V gene sequence: CDR1 MGHDK, CDR2 SYGVNS. The CDR3 here is CASKDPGSYGYTF. CDR3 coding DNA: TGTGCCAGCAAAGATCCGGGTAGCTATGGCTACACCTTC.

Note on this clonotype: The junction and the germline gene differ at one end; a read error may be behind it. The rearrangement links TRBV15 to TRBJ1-1; D is perhaps TRBD1 (5 bases). From germline, CDR1 is LNHNV and CDR2 YYDKDF (reference sequence). The CDR3 runs to 14 residues. CDR3 residues: CATSGEQVLTEAFF. As DNA, the CDR3 is TGTGCCACCAGCGGAGAACAGGTCCTCACTGAAGCTTTCTTT.

V is TRBV7-2 and J is TRBJ2-7; 9 nucleotides line up with TRBD1. The length of the CDR3 is 16 residues. Trimming removed 0 bases from V and 1 base from J; junction bases left unmatched: 4. Germline lookup yields CDR1 SGHTA and CDR2 FQGNSA. CDR3 coding DNA: TGTGCCAGCAGCTTAGCAACCGGGACAGGGTCCTACGAGCAGTACTTC. Translating it yields CASSLATGTGSYEQYF. The whole variable domain, filled in from reference TRBV7-2 and TRBJ2-7, reads GAGVSQSPSNKVTEKGKDVELRCDPISGHTALYWYRQSLGQGLEFLIYFQGNSAPDKSGLPSDRFSAERTGGSVSTLTIQRTQQEDSAVYLCASSLATGTGSYEQYFGPGTRLTVT.

The table lists this clonotype with many counts. The chain recombines TRBV7-9 with TRBJ1-1; the match to TRBD1 covers 10 bases. V shed 5 bases, J shed 5 bases, and the junction held 2 bases outside the gene matches. Germline loops: CDR1 SEHNR, CDR2 FQNEAQ (reference sequence). The CDR3 has 13 amino acids. The CDR3 sequence is CASSGTGETEAFF. DNA for the CDR3: TGTGCCAGCAGCGGGACAGGGGAGACTGAAGCTTTCTTT.

The rearrangement uses TRBV12-3 or TRBV12-4 and TRBJ2-2; TRBD2 aligns across 13 bases. There are 16 residues in the CDR3. With 5 bases clipped from V and 4 bases from J, the junction kept 4 bases outside the gene matches. CDR3 loop: CASSPLAGGPTGELFF. CDR3 DNA sequence: TGTGCCAGCAGTCCACTAGCGGGAGGGCCCACCGGGGAGCTGTTTTTT.

Ten or more counts support this clonotype. The genes are TRBV2 and TRBJ1-5; possibly TRBD1 for D (6 bases). Germline CDR1 SNHLY, CDR2 FYNNEI. V shed 7 bases and J shed 5 bases, with 12 bases lying between them. CDR3 length: 13 amino acids. DNA for the CDR3: TGTGCCAGCACAGGACAGATATATCAGCCCCAGCATTTT. It specifies CASTGQIYQPQHF.

This chain joins TRBV6-5 and TRBJ1-6, with D perhaps TRBD1 (5 bases). CDR3 length: 13 amino acids. Deletions cut 7 bases from V and 7 bases from J, with 11 bases between. Per germline, CDR1 MNHEY and CDR2 SVGAGI. The CDR3 sequence is CASTGLLNSPLHF. CDR3 nucleotide sequence: TGTGCCAGCACGGGGCTTTTGAATTCACCCCTCCACTTT.

J is TRBJ1-1 and V is TRBV19; the D is unclear. Deletions cut 10 bases from V and 11 bases from J, with 23 bases between. Per the germline V gene, CDR1 is LNHDA and CDR2 is SQIVND (reference sequence). CDR3 size: 13 residues. CDR3 sequence reads: CATSPRGLTGAFF. The CDR3 DNA follows: TGTGCCACCTCCCCCCGAGGGCTCACTGGGGCTTTCTTT.

The chain employs TRBV2 and TRBJ1-1, with D unresolved. Trimming pared 2 bases from V and 2 bases from J, leaving 12 bases between. This CDR3 comprises 15 residues. The V gene's germline CDR1 is SNHLY and CDR2 FYNNEI. The CDR3 loop is CASSELAAENTEAFF. CDR3 nucleotide sequence: TGTGCCAGCAGTGAACTGGCGGCTGAAAACACTGAAGCTTTCTTT.

A few counts support this clonotype. The CDR3 DNA is TGTGCCAGCAGCGCCGCGGGGGGCTCACCCCTCCACTTT. This gives the protein CASSAAGGSPLHF. The V gene is TRBV7-9, the J gene TRBJ1-6; weak D call: TRBD1 (6 bases). CDR1 is SEHNR and CDR2 is FQNEAQ in the germline V gene (reference sequence). The CDR3 totals 13 residues. V was trimmed by 5 bases and J by 10 bases, leaving 12 bases between them.

DNA of the CDR3: TGTGCCATCAGTGGACGGGGACATCGTAATGAAAAACTGTTTTTT. Translation: CAISGRGHRNEKLFF. The chain couples TRBV10-3 to TRBJ1-4; weak D call: TRBD1 (6 bases). The CDR3 consists of 15 residues. The V and J ends lost 4 bases and 4 bases respectively, with 13 bases between them. Germline values: CDR1 ENHRY, CDR2 SYGVKD.